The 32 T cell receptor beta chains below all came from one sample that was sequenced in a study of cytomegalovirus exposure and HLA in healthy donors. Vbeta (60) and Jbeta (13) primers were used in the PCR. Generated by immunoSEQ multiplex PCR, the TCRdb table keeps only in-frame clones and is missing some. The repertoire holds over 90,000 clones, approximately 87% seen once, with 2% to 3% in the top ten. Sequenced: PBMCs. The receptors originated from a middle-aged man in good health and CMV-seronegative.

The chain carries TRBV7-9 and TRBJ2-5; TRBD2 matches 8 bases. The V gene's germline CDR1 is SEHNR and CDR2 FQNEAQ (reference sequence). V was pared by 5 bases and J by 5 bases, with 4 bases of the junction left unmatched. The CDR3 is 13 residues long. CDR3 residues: CASSQRLAETQYF. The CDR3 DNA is TGTGCCAGCAGCCAGAGACTAGCGGAGACCCAGTACTTC.

This CDR3 is CASSYGAGSTGYTF. CDR3 bases: TGTGCCAGCAGTTACGGGGCAGGCTCTACTGGCTACACCTTC. The chain is built from TRBV6-6 and TRBJ1-2; possible D gene TRBD1, 5 bases. The CDR3 contains 14 residues. Germline V gene sequence: CDR1 MNHNY, CDR2 SVGAGI (reference sequence). Trimming removed 2 bases from V and 7 bases from J, with 14 bases in between.

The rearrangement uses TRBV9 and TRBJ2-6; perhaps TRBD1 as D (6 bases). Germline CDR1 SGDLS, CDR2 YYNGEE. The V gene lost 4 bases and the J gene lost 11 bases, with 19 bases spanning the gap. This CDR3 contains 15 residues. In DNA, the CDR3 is TGTGCCAGCAGCCTAAATTTACAGGGAAAGGACGTCCTGACTTTC. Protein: CASSLNLQGKDVLTF.

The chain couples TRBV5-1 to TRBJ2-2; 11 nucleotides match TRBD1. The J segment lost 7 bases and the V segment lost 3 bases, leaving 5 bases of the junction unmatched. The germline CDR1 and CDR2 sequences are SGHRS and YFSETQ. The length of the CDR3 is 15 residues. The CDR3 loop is CASSSGQGADGELFF. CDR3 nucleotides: TGCGCCAGCAGCTCAGGACAGGGGGCGGACGGGGAGCTGTTTTTT.

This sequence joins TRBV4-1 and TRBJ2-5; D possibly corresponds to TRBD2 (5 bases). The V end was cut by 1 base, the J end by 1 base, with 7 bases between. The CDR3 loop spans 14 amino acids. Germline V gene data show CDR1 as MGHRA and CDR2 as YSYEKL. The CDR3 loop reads CASSQADSQETQYF. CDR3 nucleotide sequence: TGCGCCAGCAGCCAAGCGGACTCCCAAGAGACCCAGTACTTC.

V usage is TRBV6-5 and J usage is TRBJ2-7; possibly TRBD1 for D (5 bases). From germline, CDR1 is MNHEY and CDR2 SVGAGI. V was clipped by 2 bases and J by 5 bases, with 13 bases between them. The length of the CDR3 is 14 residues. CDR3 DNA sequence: TGTGCCAGCAGTTACCAGGGCGCCCTTAACGAGCAGTACTTC. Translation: CASSYQGALNEQYF.

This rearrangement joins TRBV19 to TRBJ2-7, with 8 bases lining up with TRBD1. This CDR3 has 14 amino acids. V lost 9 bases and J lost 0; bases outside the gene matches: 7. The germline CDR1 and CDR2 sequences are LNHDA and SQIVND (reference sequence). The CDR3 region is CASSDRGYSYEQYF. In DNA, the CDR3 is TGTGCCAGCAGTGACAGGGGCTACTCCTACGAGCAGTACTTC.

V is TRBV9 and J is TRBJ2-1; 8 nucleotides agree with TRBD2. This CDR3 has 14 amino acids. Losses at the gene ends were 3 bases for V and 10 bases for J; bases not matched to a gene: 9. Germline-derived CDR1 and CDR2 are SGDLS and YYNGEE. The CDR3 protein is CASSAGGPQGEQFF. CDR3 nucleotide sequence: TGTGCCAGCAGCGCGGGGGGGCCCCAGGGGGAGCAGTTCTTC.

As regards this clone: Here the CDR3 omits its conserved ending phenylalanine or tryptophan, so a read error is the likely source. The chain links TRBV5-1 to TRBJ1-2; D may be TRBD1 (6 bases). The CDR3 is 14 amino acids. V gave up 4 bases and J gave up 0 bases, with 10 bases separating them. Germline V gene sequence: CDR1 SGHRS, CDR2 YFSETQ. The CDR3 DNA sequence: TGCGCCAGCAGCGACGGACAGTCTAACTATGGCTACACCCTC. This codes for CASSDGQSNYGYTL.

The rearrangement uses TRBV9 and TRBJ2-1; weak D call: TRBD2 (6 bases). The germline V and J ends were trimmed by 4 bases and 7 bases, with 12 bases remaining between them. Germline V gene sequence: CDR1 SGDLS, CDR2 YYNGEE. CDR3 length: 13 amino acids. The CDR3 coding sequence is TGTGCCAGCAGCCCGGGGGTATGGAATGAGCAGTTCTTC. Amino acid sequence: CASSPGVWNEQFF.

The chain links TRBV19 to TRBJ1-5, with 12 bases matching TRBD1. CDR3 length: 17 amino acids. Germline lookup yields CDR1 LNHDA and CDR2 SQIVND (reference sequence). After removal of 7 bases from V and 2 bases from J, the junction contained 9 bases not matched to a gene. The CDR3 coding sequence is TGTGCCAGTACCACTGGGACAGGGGGCAAGGGCAATCAGCCCCAGCATTTT. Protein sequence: CASTTGTGGKGNQPQHF.

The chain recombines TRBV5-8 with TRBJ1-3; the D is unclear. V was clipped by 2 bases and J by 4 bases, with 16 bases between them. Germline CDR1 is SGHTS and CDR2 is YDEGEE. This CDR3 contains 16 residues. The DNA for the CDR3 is TGTGCCAGCAGCTTATTCCTCAGGTCCTTGGGAAACACCATATATTTT. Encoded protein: CASSLFLRSLGNTIYF.

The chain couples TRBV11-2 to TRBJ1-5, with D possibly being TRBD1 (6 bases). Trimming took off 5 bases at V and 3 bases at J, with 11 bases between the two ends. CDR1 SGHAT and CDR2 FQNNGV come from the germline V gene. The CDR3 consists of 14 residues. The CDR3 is CASSQTGTNQPQHF. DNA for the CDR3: TGTGCCAGCAGCCAAACAGGGACCAATCAGCCCCAGCATTTT.

The CDR3 DNA reads as TGTGCCAGCAGCCAGACAGGGGTAAATGGAAACACCATATATTTT. It specifies CASSQTGVNGNTIYF. The chain couples TRBV9 to TRBJ1-3, with 8 bases identical to TRBD1. Trimming removed 4 bases from V and 3 bases from J; junction bases left unmatched: 6. This CDR3 contains 15 residues. Germline CDR1 SGDLS, CDR2 YYNGEE.

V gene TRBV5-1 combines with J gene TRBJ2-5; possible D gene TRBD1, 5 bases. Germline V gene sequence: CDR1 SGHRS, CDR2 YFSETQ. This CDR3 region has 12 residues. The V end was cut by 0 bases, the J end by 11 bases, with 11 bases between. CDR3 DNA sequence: TGCGCCAGCAGCTTGGGATCAGGGCAGCAGTACTTC. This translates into CASSLGSGQQYF.

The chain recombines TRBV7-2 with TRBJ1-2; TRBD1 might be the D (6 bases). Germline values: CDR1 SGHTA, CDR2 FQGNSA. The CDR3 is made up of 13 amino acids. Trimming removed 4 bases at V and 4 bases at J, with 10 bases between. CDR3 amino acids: CASSSGQTYGYTF. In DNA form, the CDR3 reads TGTGCCAGCAGCTCTGGACAGACCTATGGCTACACCTTC.

DNA of the CDR3: TGTGCCAGCAGCTTTGACAGGGGAGGTGGCTACACCTTC. Its protein product is CASSFDRGGGYTF. The chain employs TRBV7-8 and TRBJ1-2; 8 nucleotides align to TRBD1. The junction had 4 bases not matched to a gene; V was cut back by 3 bases and J by 7 bases. This CDR3 is built from 13 residues. From germline, CDR1 is SGHVS and CDR2 FQNEAQ.

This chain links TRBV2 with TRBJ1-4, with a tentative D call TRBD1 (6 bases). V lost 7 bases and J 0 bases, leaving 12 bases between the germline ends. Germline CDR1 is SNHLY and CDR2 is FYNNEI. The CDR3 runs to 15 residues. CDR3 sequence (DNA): TGTGCCAGCAACCCCTCAGGGGCAACTAATGAAAAACTGTTTTTT. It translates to CASNPSGATNEKLFF.

CDR3 nucleotides: TGTGCCAGCAGTTTCCTCCTCCGGGACAGGGAAAACGAGCAGTACTTC. The encoded protein is CASSFLLRDRENEQYF. The rearrangement joins TRBV6-6 to TRBJ2-7; 9 bases fit TRBD1. In germline, CDR1 is MNHNY, CDR2 SVGAGI (reference sequence). Trimming removed 4 bases from V and 5 bases from J; junction bases left unmatched: 12. This CDR3 has 16 residues.

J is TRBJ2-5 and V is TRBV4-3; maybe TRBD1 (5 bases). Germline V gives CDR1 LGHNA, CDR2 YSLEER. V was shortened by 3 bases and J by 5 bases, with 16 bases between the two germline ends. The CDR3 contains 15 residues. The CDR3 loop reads CASSQDIGPRETQYF. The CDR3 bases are TGCGCCAGCAGCCAGGACATCGGCCCTAGGGAGACCCAGTACTTC.

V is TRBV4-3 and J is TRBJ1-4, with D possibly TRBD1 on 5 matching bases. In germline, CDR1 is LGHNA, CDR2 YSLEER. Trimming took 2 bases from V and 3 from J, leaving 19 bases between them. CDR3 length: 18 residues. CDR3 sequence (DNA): TGCGCCAGCAGCCAAAGACCCAGGGAGGGAGGGTCTAATGAAAAACTGTTTTTT. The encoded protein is CASSQRPREGGSNEKLFF.

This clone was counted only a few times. CDR3 sequence reads: CASSAPGQGGTGELFF. DNA of the CDR3: TGTGCCAGCAGCGCCCCGGGACAGGGTGGCACCGGGGAGCTGTTTTTT. The chain recombines TRBV9 with TRBJ2-2, with 9 bases aligning to TRBD1. The trim removed 3 bases at V and 4 bases at J, leaving 7 bases unmatched. CDR3 size: 16 residues. Germline loops: CDR1 SGDLS, CDR2 YYNGEE.

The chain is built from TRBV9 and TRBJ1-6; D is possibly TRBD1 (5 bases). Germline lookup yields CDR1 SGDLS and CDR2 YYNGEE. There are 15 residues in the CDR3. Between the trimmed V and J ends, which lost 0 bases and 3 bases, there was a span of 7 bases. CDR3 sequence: CASSVVGDYNSPLHF. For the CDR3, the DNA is TGTGCCAGCAGCGTAGTAGGGGACTATAATTCACCCCTCCACTTT.

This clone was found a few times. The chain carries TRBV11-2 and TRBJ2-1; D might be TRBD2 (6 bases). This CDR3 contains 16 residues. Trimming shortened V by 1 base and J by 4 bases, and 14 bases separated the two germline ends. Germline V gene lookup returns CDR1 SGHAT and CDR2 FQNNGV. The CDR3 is CASSLVGGAVYNEQFF. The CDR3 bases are TGTGCCAGCAGCTTAGTGGGCGGGGCAGTGTACAATGAGCAGTTCTTC.

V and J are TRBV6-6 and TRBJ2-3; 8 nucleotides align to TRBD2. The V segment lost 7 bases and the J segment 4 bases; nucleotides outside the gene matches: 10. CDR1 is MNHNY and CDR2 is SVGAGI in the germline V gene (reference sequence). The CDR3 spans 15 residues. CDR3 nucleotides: TGTGCCAGCACCATAGCGGGGAGTGTCGCAGATACGCAGTATTTT. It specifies CASTIAGSVADTQYF.

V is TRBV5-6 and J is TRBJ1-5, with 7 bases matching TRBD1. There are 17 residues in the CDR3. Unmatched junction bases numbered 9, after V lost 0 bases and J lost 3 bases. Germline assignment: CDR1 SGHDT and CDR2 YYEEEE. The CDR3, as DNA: TGTGCCAGCAGCTTGGGCGGCAGGGGGGCGGCCAATCAGCCCCAGCATTTT. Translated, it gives CASSLGGRGAANQPQHF.

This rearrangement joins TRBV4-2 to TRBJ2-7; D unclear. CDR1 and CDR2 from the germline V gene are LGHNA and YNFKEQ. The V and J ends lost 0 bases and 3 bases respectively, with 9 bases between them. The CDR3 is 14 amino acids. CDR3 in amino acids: CASSQDRLFYEQYF. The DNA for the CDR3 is TGTGCCAGCAGCCAAGATAGACTTTTCTACGAGCAGTACTTC.

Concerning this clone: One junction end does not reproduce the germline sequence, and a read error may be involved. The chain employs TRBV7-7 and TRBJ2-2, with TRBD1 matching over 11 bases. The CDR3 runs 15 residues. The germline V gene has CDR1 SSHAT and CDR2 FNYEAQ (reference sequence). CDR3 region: CASSRTGGGTGELFF. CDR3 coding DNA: TGTGCTAGCAGCCGGACAGGGGGCGGCACCGGGGAGCTGTTTTTT.

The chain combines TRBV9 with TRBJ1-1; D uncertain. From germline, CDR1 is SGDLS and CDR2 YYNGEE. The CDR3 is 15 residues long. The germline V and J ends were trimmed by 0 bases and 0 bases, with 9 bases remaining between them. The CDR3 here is CASSVDPFMNTEAFF. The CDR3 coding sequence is TGTGCCAGCAGCGTAGATCCGTTTATGAACACTGAAGCTTTCTTT.

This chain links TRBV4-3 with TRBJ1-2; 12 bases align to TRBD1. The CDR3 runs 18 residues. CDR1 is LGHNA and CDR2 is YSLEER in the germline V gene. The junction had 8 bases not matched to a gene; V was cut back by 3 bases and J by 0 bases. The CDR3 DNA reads TGCGCCAGCAGCCAGACCCTCGGGACAGGGGGCTCTAACTATGGCTACACCTTC. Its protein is CASSQTLGTGGSNYGYTF.

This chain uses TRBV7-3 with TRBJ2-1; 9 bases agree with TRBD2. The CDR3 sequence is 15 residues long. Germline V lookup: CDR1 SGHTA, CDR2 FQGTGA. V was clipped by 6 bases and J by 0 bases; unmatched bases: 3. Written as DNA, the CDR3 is TGTGCCAGCAGTCGACTAGCGGTCTCCTACAATGAGCAGTTCTTC. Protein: CASSRLAVSYNEQFF.

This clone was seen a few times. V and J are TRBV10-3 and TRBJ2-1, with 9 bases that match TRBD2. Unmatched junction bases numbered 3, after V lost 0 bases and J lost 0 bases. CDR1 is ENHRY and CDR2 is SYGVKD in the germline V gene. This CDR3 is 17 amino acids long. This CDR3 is CAISESWRGGSYNEQFF. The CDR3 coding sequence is TGTGCCATCAGTGAGTCGTGGCGGGGGGGCTCCTACAATGAGCAGTTCTTC.